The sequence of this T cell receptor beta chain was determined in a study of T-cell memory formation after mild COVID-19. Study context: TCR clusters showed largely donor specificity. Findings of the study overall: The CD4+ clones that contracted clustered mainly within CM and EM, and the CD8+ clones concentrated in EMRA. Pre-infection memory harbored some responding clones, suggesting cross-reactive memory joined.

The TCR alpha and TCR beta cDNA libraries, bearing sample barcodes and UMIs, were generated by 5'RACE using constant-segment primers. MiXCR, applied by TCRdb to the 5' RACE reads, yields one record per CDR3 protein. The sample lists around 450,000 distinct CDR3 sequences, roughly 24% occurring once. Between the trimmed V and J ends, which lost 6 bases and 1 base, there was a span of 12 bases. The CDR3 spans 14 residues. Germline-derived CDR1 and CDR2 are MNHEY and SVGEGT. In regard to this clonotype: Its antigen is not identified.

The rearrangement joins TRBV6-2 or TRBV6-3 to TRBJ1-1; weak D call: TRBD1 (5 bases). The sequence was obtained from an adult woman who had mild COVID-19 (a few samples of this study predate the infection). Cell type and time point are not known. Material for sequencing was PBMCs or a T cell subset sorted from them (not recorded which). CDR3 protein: CASRNGGTNTEAFF. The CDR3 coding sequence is TGTGCCAGCAGAAACGGTGGGACGAACACTGAAGCTTTCTTT.